This entry lists 22 T cell receptor beta chains sequenced from one sample in a study of T cells in Graves' hyperthyroidism and ophthalmopathy. Amplified TCR beta CDR3 regions came from RNA transcripts. HTBI primers were the set used in a first-round RT-PCR of the TCR CDR3. TCRdb used MiXCR to reprocess the multiplex PCR reads, holding one entry per CDR3 protein. The sample yields about 400,000 distinct CDR3 sequences, about 15% seen once. The sample taken for sequencing was blood. Receptor source: a woman aged 25 to 45 with Graves' hyperthyroidism.

CDR3 bases: TGCAGTGCTGCCGACAGTAGCTCCTACAATGAGCAGTTCTTC. It codes for CSAADSSSYNEQFF. This chain uses TRBV20-1 with TRBJ2-1, with a possible D match to TRBD1 (5 bases). Trimming took 5 bases from V and 0 from J, leaving 11 bases between them. This CDR3 contains 14 residues. Germline lookup yields CDR1 DFQATT and CDR2 SNEGSKA (reference sequence).

This clonotype was found many times. The V call is TRBV3-1, the J call TRBJ2-5; a possible D gene is TRBD1 (6 bases). The V end lost 0 bases, the J end lost 6 bases, and 14 bases lay between the germline ends. CDR3 length: 15 amino acids. Germline V gene sequence: CDR1 LGHDT, CDR2 YNNKEL (reference sequence). Written as DNA, the CDR3 is TGTGCCAGCAGCCAAGATCTAGGGGGAGCGAAGACCCAGTACTTC. It specifies CASSQDLGGAKTQYF.

In its sample, this clonotype was seen a few times. V usage is TRBV9 and J usage is TRBJ2-7; 8 bases are a match to TRBD1. This CDR3 has 14 residues. The germline gives CDR1 SGDLS, CDR2 YYNGEE. V lost 3 bases and J lost 3; bases outside the gene matches: 5. The CDR3 reads CASSAGTGLYEQYF. CDR3 nucleotides: TGTGCCAGCAGCGCCGGGACAGGTCTCTACGAGCAGTACTTC.

A few counts support this clonotype. The CDR3 sequence: CASRTHGGGQISNQPQHF. For the CDR3, the DNA is TGTGCCAGCAGGACCCATGGGGGGGGACAGATTAGCAATCAGCCCCAGCATTTT. This chain uses TRBV6-1 with TRBJ1-5, with 7 bases lining up with TRBD1. The CDR3 consists of 18 residues. CDR1 is MNHNS, CDR2 SASEGT, per germline. After removal of 6 bases from V and 0 bases from J, the junction contained 14 bases not matched to a gene.

The sample holds many counts of this clonotype. The chain combines TRBV6-1 with TRBJ2-3; perhaps TRBD1 as D (6 bases). V dropped 4 bases and J dropped 1 base, with 12 bases sitting between them. CDR1 is MNHNS and CDR2 is SASEGT in the germline V gene. The CDR3 is 15 residues long. For the CDR3, the DNA is TGTGCCAGCAGTGCAACTCGGACAGGCACAGATACGCAGTATTTT. It encodes CASSATRTGTDTQYF.

This clonotype was detected only a few times. The V and J genes are TRBV4-1 and TRBJ1-1; 7 bases fit TRBD1. The CDR3 length is 15 residues. Germline-derived CDR1 and CDR2 are MGHRA and YSYEKL. The V and J ends lost 1 base and 1 base, in that order; junction bases with no gene match: 3. In DNA, the CDR3 is TGCGCCAGCAGCCAAGCCGGGACAGCGAACACTGAAGCTTTCTTT. This codes for CASSQAGTANTEAFF.

This clonotype was observed a handful of times. This rearrangement joins TRBV10-3 to TRBJ2-2; 8 nucleotides align to TRBD2. J was trimmed by 4 bases and V by 3 bases; bases with no gene match: 16. The CDR3 length is 19 residues. Germline V CDR1 and CDR2: ENHRY, SYGVKD. CDR3 in DNA: TGTGCCATCAGTGATCTACTCGGGAGGGATGAAGCCGGCACCGGGGAGCTGTTTTTT. The encoded protein is CAISDLLGRDEAGTGELFF.

This clonotype has ten or more counts. The V call is TRBV7-9, the J call TRBJ2-1; D remains unclear. V was clipped by 7 bases and J by 3 bases, with 16 bases between them. The germline V gene has CDR1 SEHNR and CDR2 FQNEAQ (reference sequence). This CDR3 comprises 15 residues. The CDR3, as DNA: TGTGCCAGCAACATACTGACCAGTAACTACAATGAGCAGTTCTTC. Translation gives CASNILTSNYNEQFF.

The chain links TRBV19 to TRBJ2-1, with 12 bases aligning to TRBD2. J gave up 6 bases and V 4 bases, and 4 bases lay outside the gene matches. CDR1 is LNHDA and CDR2 is SQIVND in the germline V gene (reference sequence). The CDR3 covers 15 residues. The CDR3 spells CASSKTSGSLNEQFF. In DNA form, the CDR3 reads TGTGCCAGTAGTAAGACTAGCGGGAGTCTCAATGAGCAGTTCTTC.

The table lists this clonotype with a count of one. The rearrangement joins TRBV11-2 to TRBJ2-5, with D hard to call. Germline-derived CDR1 and CDR2 are SGHAT and FQNNGV. The V end was cut by 5 bases, the J end by 5 bases, with 15 bases between. The CDR3 totals 14 residues. CDR3 sequence: CASSARPEGETQYF. The CDR3 nucleotides read TGTGCCAGCAGCGCTCGACCCGAAGGGGAGACCCAGTACTTC.

V and J are TRBV6-2 or TRBV6-3 and TRBJ2-3; 7 nucleotides align to TRBD1. V lost 0 bases, J lost 6 bases, and 6 bases stayed unmatched. The CDR3 loop spans 15 amino acids. CDR1 and CDR2 from the germline V gene are MNHEY and SVGEGT. The CDR3 is CASSYSPTGEDTQYF. As DNA, the CDR3 is TGTGCCAGCAGTTACTCGCCAACAGGGGAGGATACGCAGTATTTT.

This clonotype has only a few counts. This rearrangement joins TRBV3-1 to TRBJ2-2; D remains ambiguous. V lost 1 base and J 6 bases, leaving 6 bases between the germline ends. Germline CDR1 reads LGHDT; CDR2 reads YNNKEL (reference sequence). CDR3 length equals 13 residues. The CDR3, as DNA: TGTGCCAGCAGCCAAGGGCAGCCCGGGGAGCTGTTTTTT. This sequence encodes CASSQGQPGELFF.

V and J are TRBV27 and TRBJ2-1; D may be TRBD1 (6 bases). Trimming pared 7 bases from V and 4 bases from J, leaving 14 bases between. Germline V gene data show CDR1 as MNHEY and CDR2 as SMNVEV (reference sequence). This CDR3 region has 14 residues. CDR3 protein: CASTQTQGYNEQFF. In DNA, the CDR3 is TGTGCCAGCACCCAAACTCAGGGGTACAATGAGCAGTTCTTC.

The chain couples TRBV15 to TRBJ2-1; D possibly corresponds to TRBD2 (6 bases). The length of the CDR3 is 16 residues. Looked up from germline, CDR1 is LNHNV and CDR2 is YYDKDF (reference sequence). V lost 0 bases, J lost 6 bases, and 15 bases lay in between. The DNA for the CDR3 is TGTGCCACCAGCAGAGATGGCGGGAAGACCCCCAATGAGCAGTTCTTC. This encodes CATSRDGGKTPNEQFF. Variable domain in full (rest from reference TRBV15 and TRBJ2-1): DAMVIQNPRYQVTQFGKPVTLSCSQTLNHNVMYWYQQKSSQAPKLLFHYYDKDFNNEADTPDNFQSRRPNTSFCFLDIRSPGLGDTAMYLCATSRDGGKTPNEQFFGPGTRLTVL.

This clonotype has a count of ten or more. The chain couples TRBV28 to TRBJ2-7; D may be TRBD1 (6 bases). V dropped 5 bases and J dropped 5 bases, with 10 bases sitting between them. The CDR3 has 12 amino acids. Germline CDR1 is MDHEN and CDR2 is SYDVKM. CDR3 bases: TGTGCCAGCAGTCCCGGGACAAACGAGCAGTACTTC. It translates to CASSPGTNEQYF.

The chain has TRBV20-1 and TRBJ2-2; either TRBD1 or TRBD2 may fit D (5 bases each). CDR1 and CDR2 (germline): DFQATT, SNEGSKA (reference sequence). The length of the CDR3 is 14 residues. V was shortened by 5 bases and J by 6 bases, with 16 bases between the two germline ends. CDR3 nucleotides: TGCAGTGCTTCCGGGACCCCAATCGCCGGGGAGCTGTTTTTT. Its translation: CSASGTPIAGELFF.

This clonotype was seen ten or more times. The V call is TRBV7-3, the J call TRBJ2-1; TRBD2 agrees at 7 bases. The V gene's germline CDR1 is SGHTA and CDR2 FQGTGA. CDR3 length: 13 amino acids. V dropped 8 bases and J dropped 4; count of bases not matched to a gene: 5. The CDR3 protein is CASSSGQYNEQFF. In DNA form, the CDR3 reads TGTGCCAGCTCTAGCGGACAATACAATGAGCAGTTCTTC.

A remark on this clonotype: Possible read error: a much larger clone is one base away. V usage is TRBV7-2 and J usage is TRBJ2-7; D might be TRBD1 or TRBD2, each matching 5 bases. The CDR3 runs to 12 residues. Germline V gene data show CDR1 as SGHTA and CDR2 as FQGNSA. This CDR3 is CASSPLRGEQHF. CDR3 in DNA: TGTGCCAGCAGCCCCCTACGGGGCGAGCAGCACTTC.

This clonotype was detected many times. The rearrangement uses TRBV15 and TRBJ1-5; TRBD1 agrees at 11 bases. This CDR3 spans 15 amino acids. V shed 3 bases, J shed 7 bases, and the junction held 5 bases outside the gene matches. Germline V lookup: CDR1 LNHNV, CDR2 YYDKDF (reference sequence). CDR3 sequence (DNA): TGTGCCACCAGCAGGGACAGGGGGCGACGGCAGCCCCAGCATTTT. This codes for CATSRDRGRRQPQHF.

This clonotype has just a few counts. The V gene is TRBV20-1, the J gene TRBJ2-2, with TRBD2 identical over 10 bases. V shed 3 bases and J 3 bases; nucleotides not matched to a gene: 7. The germline gives CDR1 DFQATT, CDR2 SNEGSKA (reference sequence). The CDR3 contains 16 residues. CDR3 DNA: TGCAGTGCTAGCAGACTAGCGGGCGTAGACACCGGGGAGCTGTTTTTT. This codes for CSASRLAGVDTGELFF.

At least ten counts were recorded for this clonotype. The chain joins TRBV11-2 to TRBJ2-1; TRBD2 might be the D (5 bases). V lost 2 bases and J 4 bases, leaving 30 bases between the germline ends. The CDR3 covers 21 residues. Looked up from germline, CDR1 is SGHAT and CDR2 is FQNNGV. This CDR3 is CASSLFLDRTVAPSLYNEQFF. DNA for the CDR3: TGTGCCAGCAGCTTATTTCTTGACCGGACGGTAGCGCCTAGCTTATACAATGAGCAGTTCTTC.

Many counts were recorded for this clonotype. The gene calls are TRBV6-1 and TRBJ2-2; perhaps D is TRBD1 or TRBD2 (5 bases each). Trimming removed 3 bases at V and 2 bases at J, with 16 bases between. From germline, CDR1 is MNHNS and CDR2 SASEGT. CDR3 length equals 17 residues. The CDR3 region is CASSEGRGQGNTGELFF. DNA of the CDR3: TGTGCCAGCAGTGAGGGTAGAGGGCAGGGAAACACCGGGGAGCTGTTTTTT.